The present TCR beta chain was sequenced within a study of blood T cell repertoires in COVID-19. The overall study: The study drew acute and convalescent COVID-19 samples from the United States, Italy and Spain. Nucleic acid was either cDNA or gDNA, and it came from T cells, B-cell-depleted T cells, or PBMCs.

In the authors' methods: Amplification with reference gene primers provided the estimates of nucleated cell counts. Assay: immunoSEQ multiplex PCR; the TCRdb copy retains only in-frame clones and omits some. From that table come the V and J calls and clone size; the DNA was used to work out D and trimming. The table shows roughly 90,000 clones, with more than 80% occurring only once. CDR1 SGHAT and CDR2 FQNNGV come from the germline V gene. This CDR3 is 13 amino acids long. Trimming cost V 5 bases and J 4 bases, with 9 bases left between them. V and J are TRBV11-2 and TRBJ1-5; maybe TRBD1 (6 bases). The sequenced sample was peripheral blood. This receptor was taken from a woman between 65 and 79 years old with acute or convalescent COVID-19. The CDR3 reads CASSPDRNQPQHF. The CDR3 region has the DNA TGTGCCAGCAGCCCCGACAGGAATCAGCCCCAGCATTTT.